This T cell receptor beta chain is from a study of T cells after yellow fever vaccination. The study, taken as a whole, reports: Clones that expanded after primary vaccination mostly reappeared after the booster (approximately 96% CD4, approximately 89% CD8).

Production of TCR cDNA was by 5'RACE template switching, which also added a universal primer site and UMIs. TCRdb used MiXCR to reprocess the 5' RACE reads, holding one entry per CDR3 protein. This sample has about 550,000 distinct CDR3 sequences; over 15% occur once, and the top ten carry 14%. CDR3 length equals 17 residues. Between the trimmed V and J ends, which lost 5 bases and 2 bases, there was a span of 16 bases. Germline V gene lookup returns CDR1 SGHTA and CDR2 FQGNSA. Regarding this clonotype: Its matching antigen is unknown.

This clonotype was obtained from a man aged 30 to 45 who received the YFV17D yellow fever vaccine. This chain joins TRBV7-2 and TRBJ2-6, with D possibly being TRBD1 or TRBD2 (6 bases each). The source was PBMCs, collected 15 days after the yellow fever booster vaccination. The CDR3 loop is CASSRAIRGAGANVLTF. The CDR3 nucleotides read TGTGCCAGCAGCCGTGCTATTAGGGGGGCTGGGGCCAACGTCCTGACTTTC.